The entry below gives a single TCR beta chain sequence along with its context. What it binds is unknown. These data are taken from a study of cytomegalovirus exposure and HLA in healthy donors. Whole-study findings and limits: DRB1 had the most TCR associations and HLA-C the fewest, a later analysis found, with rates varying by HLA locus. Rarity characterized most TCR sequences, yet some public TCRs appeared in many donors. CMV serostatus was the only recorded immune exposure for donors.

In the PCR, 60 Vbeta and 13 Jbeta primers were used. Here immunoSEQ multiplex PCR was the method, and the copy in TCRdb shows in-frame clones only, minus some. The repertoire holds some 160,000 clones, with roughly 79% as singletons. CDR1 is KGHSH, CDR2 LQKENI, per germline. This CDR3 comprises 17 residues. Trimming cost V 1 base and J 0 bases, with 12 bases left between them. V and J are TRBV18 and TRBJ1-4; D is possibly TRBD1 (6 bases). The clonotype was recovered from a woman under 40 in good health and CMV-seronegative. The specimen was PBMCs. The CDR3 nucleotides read TGTGCCAGCTCACCACTCCCGGACAGCACAACTAATGAAAAACTGTTTTTT. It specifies CASSPLPDSTTNEKLFF. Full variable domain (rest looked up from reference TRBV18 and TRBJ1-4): NAGVMQNPRHLVRRRGQEARLRCSPMKGHSHVYWYRQLPEEGLKFMVYLQKENIIDESGMPKERFSAEFPKEGPSILRIQQVVRGDSAAYFCASSPLPDSTTNEKLFFGSGTQLSVL.